The sequence of this T cell receptor beta chain was determined in a study of blood T cell repertoires in COVID-19. The wider study: PBMCs, B-cell-depleted T cells, or T cells provided the cDNA or gDNA that made up the material.

In Seattle, patients joined the study during active infection and were tracked longitudinally. Sequenced by immunoSEQ multiplex PCR; TCRdb stores in-frame clones only, minus some. The repertoire holds 300,000 to 350,000 clones, roughly 90% seen once, with less than 3.5% in the top ten. With 0 bases removed from V and 1 base from J, the gap between germline ends came to 9 bases. The CDR3 contains 15 residues. Per the germline V gene, CDR1 is MNHNS and CDR2 is SASEGT. The sequenced sample was peripheral blood. The source of this sequence is a woman in her twenties or thirties with COVID-19, enrolled during active disease. The rearrangement links TRBV6-1 to TRBJ1-1; D remains unclear. The chain's CDR3 is CASSEAQARNTEAFF. The CDR3, as DNA: TGTGCCAGCAGTGAAGCGCAGGCCCGGAACACTGAAGCTTTCTTT.